What follows are 26 T cell receptor beta chains derived from one specimen sequenced in a study of T-cell memory formation after mild COVID-19. MiXCR, applied by TCRdb to the 5' RACE reads, yields one record per CDR3 protein. The sample holds approximately 150,000 distinct CDR3 sequences, 6% to 6.5% seen once. What was sequenced was PBMCs or a T cell subset sorted from them (not recorded which). These receptors were obtained from an adult woman who had mild COVID-19 (a few samples of this study predate the infection). Cell type and time point are not known.

In this sample, this clonotype turned up many times. An end of the junction differs from the germline gene, which may be a read error. The rearrangement uses TRBV7-2 and TRBJ2-2; 7 bases fit TRBD2. CDR1 is SGHTA and CDR2 is FQGNSA in the germline V gene. This CDR3 has 14 amino acids. CDR3 nucleotide sequence: TGTGCCAGCAGCGTAAGCGGGAACGCCGGGGAGCTGTTTTTT. Amino acids: CASSVSGNAGELFF.

The chain employs TRBV27 and TRBJ1-3; D is perhaps TRBD1 (6 bases). V was cut by 2 bases and J by 0 bases, with 17 bases left in between. This CDR3 contains 18 residues. Germline-derived CDR1 and CDR2 are MNHEY and SMNVEV (reference sequence). CDR3 nucleotide sequence: TGTGCCAGCAGTTTAAGGGGACAAGATCCCCTCTCTGGAAACACCATATATTTT. Protein sequence: CASSLRGQDPLSGNTIYF.

This clonotype was observed a handful of times. The rearrangement links TRBV5-6 to TRBJ2-1; maybe TRBD1 (5 bases). Germline CDR1 reads SGHDT; CDR2 reads YYEEEE. The V gene lost 3 bases and the J gene lost 5 bases, with 15 bases spanning the gap. The CDR3 sequence is 15 residues long. DNA for the CDR3: TGTGCCAGCAGCTCCTTGGGGCAGGGTGACAATGAGCAGTTCTTC. Translated: CASSSLGQGDNEQFF. The full variable domain, its missing parts supplied by reference TRBV5-6 and TRBJ2-1, is DAGVTQSPTHLIKTRGQQVTLRCSPKSGHDTVSWYQQALGQGPQFIFQYYEEEERQRGNFPDRFSGHQFPNYSSELNVNALLLGDSALYLCASSSLGQGDNEQFFGPGTRLTVL.

The table lists this clonotype with many counts. The CDR3 region is CASSLGGYSNQPQHF. The CDR3, as DNA: TGTGCCAGCAGCTTGGGGGGATATAGCAATCAGCCCCAGCATTTT. V usage is TRBV5-5 and J usage is TRBJ1-5; the D is unclear. V lost 0 bases to trimming and J lost 0 bases, with 7 bases between them. Germline assignment: CDR1 SGHKS and CDR2 YYEKEE (reference sequence). This CDR3 comprises 15 residues.

This clonotype was seen repeatedly, ten times or more. Relative to the germline gene, one junction end is altered; a read error may explain this. The chain carries TRBV10-3 and TRBJ2-7; 7 bases align to TRBD1. The CDR3 length is 11 residues. Germline assignment: CDR1 ENHRY and CDR2 SYGVKD. The CDR3 DNA follows: TGTGCCATCAGTGACGGACAGGACTTACACTTC. It yields the protein CAISDGQDLHF.

This clonotype showed up many times. The chain links TRBV25-1 to TRBJ1-2; TRBD1 matches at 11 bases. Germline values: CDR1 MGHDK, CDR2 SYGVNS. The CDR3 is made up of 16 amino acids. Unmatched junction bases numbered 9, after V lost 2 bases and J lost 7 bases. CDR3 nucleotide sequence: TGTGCCAGCAGTGAAGCCGGGGACAGGGGGGCTCGTGGCTACACCTTC. Protein product: CASSEAGDRGARGYTF.

This clonotype was seen a handful of times. This chain connects TRBV10-3 to TRBJ2-7; D not certain. CDR3 length equals 13 residues. V was shortened by 4 bases and J by 3 bases, with 10 bases between the two germline ends. From germline, CDR1 is ENHRY and CDR2 SYGVKD. The CDR3 DNA follows: TGTGCCATCAGTGGTATCCTAAACTACGAGCAGTACTTC. Translated: CAISGILNYEQYF.

This clonotype was seen repeatedly, ten times or more. The chain joins TRBV7-2 to TRBJ1-5; D is ambiguous. V gave up 4 bases and J gave up 2 bases, with 9 bases separating them. This CDR3 contains 14 residues. Germline-derived CDR1 and CDR2 are SGHTA and FQGNSA. The CDR3 is CASSSASGNQPQHF. The CDR3 DNA is TGTGCCAGCAGCTCCGCCAGCGGCAATCAGCCCCAGCATTTT. Full variable domain (remainder filled in from reference TRBV7-2 and TRBJ1-5): GAGVSQSPSNKVTEKGKDVELRCDPISGHTALYWYRQSLGQGLEFLIYFQGNSAPDKSGLPSDRFSAERTGGSVSTLTIQRTQQEDSAVYLCASSSASGNQPQHFGDGTRLSIL.

The chain combines TRBV7-9 with TRBJ1-5, with 7 bases aligning to TRBD1. The trim removed 6 bases at V and 4 bases at J, leaving 6 bases unmatched. The CDR3 length is 14 residues. Germline lookup yields CDR1 SEHNR and CDR2 FQNEAQ (reference sequence). The CDR3 sequence: CASSTQGPNQPQHF. The CDR3 nucleotides are TGTGCCAGCAGTACACAGGGGCCGAATCAGCCCCAGCATTTT.

This clonotype was detected only a few times. The rearrangement uses TRBV15 and TRBJ2-5; D not certain. CDR3 size: 14 residues. Germline CDR1 LNHNV, CDR2 YYDKDF (reference sequence). Trimming removed 2 bases at V and 3 bases at J, with 10 bases between. DNA for the CDR3: TGTGCCACCAGCAGACAAAATGGGGAAGAGACCCAGTACTTC. It specifies CATSRQNGEETQYF.

This clonotype has at least ten counts. This rearrangement joins TRBV20-1 to TRBJ1-3; D call uncertain. Germline V gene data show CDR1 as DFQATT and CDR2 as SNEGSKA (reference sequence). The CDR3 is made up of 12 amino acids. Trimming cost V 5 bases and J 2 bases, with 7 bases left between them. In nucleotides, the CDR3 is TGCAGTGCTCGATCGGCTGGAAACACCATATATTTT. Amino acid sequence: CSARSAGNTIYF.

This clonotype was observed at least ten times. This rearrangement joins TRBV6-6 to TRBJ2-1; D may be TRBD2 (5 bases). Trimming pared 8 bases from V and 6 bases from J, leaving 17 bases between. The CDR3 consists of 14 residues. From germline, CDR1 is MNHNY and CDR2 SVGAGI (reference sequence). The DNA of the CDR3 is TGTGCCAGCGGAAAAGGACTGCAAACCAATGAGCAGTTCTTC. Protein sequence: CASGKGLQTNEQFF.

In this sample, this clonotype turned up many times. The V call is TRBV20-1, the J call TRBJ2-1; 7 bases map to TRBD2. There are 14 residues in the CDR3. V was clipped by 1 base and J by 8 bases; unmatched bases: 8. Germline lookup yields CDR1 DFQATT and CDR2 SNEGSKA (reference sequence). The CDR3 spells CSARGGRRGYEQFF. The CDR3 nucleotides read TGCAGTGCTAGAGGTGGAAGGCGGGGGTATGAGCAGTTCTTC.

This clonotype was counted a few times. V and J are TRBV3-1 and TRBJ2-5, with 9 bases identical to TRBD2. The V and J ends lost 0 bases and 3 bases, in that order; junction bases with no gene match: 11. CDR3 length equals 18 residues. From germline, CDR1 is LGHDT and CDR2 YNNKEL (reference sequence). CDR3 loop: CASSQDPWWASGKETQYF. The DNA for the CDR3 is TGTGCCAGCAGCCAAGATCCGTGGTGGGCTAGCGGGAAAGAGACCCAGTACTTC.

The gene calls are TRBV18 and TRBJ1-1, with 7 bases lining up with TRBD1. Germline lookup yields CDR1 KGHSH and CDR2 LQKENI. The CDR3 totals 14 residues. Losses at the gene ends were 6 bases for V and 3 bases for J; bases not matched to a gene: 7. The CDR3 coding sequence is TGTGCCAGCTCCCCCGCAGGGGGGGACACTGAAGCTTTCTTT. Its translation is CASSPAGGDTEAFF. The variable domain in full, with the rest retrieved from reference TRBV18 and TRBJ1-1, is NAGVMQNPRHLVRRRGQEARLRCSPMKGHSHVYWYRQLPEEGLKFMVYLQKENIIDESGMPKERFSAEFPKEGPSILRIQQVVRGDSAAYFCASSPAGGDTEAFFGQGTRLTVV.

The sample holds many counts of this clonotype. This rearrangement joins TRBV29-1 to TRBJ2-3, with D maybe TRBD2 (5 bases). Between the trimmed V and J ends, which lost 3 bases and 3 bases, there was a span of 7 bases. CDR3 length equals 12 residues. Germline assignment: CDR1 SQVTM and CDR2 ANQGSEA. CDR3 region: CSVEPGTDTQYF. The CDR3 DNA is TGCAGCGTTGAGCCGGGGACAGATACGCAGTATTTT.

The chain employs TRBV24-1 and TRBJ1-2, with 7 nucleotides matching TRBD1. This CDR3 contains 14 residues. V shed 3 bases and J 4 bases; nucleotides not matched to a gene: 4. CDR1 is KGHDR, CDR2 SFDVKD, per germline. CDR3 bases: TGTGCCACCAGTGATCCCGGGACAGTCTATGGCTACACCTTC. This encodes CATSDPGTVYGYTF.

This clonotype came up many times. The chain combines TRBV20-1 with TRBJ1-1, with a possible D match to TRBD1 (6 bases). Germline V CDR1 and CDR2: DFQATT, SNEGSKA (reference sequence). The CDR3 has 13 amino acids. Trimming left V 6 bases short and J 2 bases short, with 13 bases between. CDR3 region: CSASGVINTEAFF. The CDR3 region has the DNA TGCAGTGCATCAGGGGTGATTAACACTGAAGCTTTCTTT.

The CDR3 DNA reads TGTGCCAGCAGCGACGGACAGGGGGTAAACACCGGGGAGCTGTTTTTT. This translates into CASSDGQGVNTGELFF. The rearrangement links TRBV9 to TRBJ2-2, with TRBD1 identical over 10 bases. Germline V gives CDR1 SGDLS, CDR2 YYNGEE. The CDR3 sequence is 16 residues long. Trimming cost V 3 bases and J 2 bases; bases outside gene matches: 4.

This sequence joins TRBV12-3 or TRBV12-4 and TRBJ2-3, with D perhaps being TRBD1 or TRBD2 (5 bases each). V dropped 3 bases and J dropped 6 bases, with 19 bases sitting between them. CDR3 length: 16 residues. The CDR3 sequence is CASSLDRGPLVDTQYF. Here the CDR3 DNA reads TGTGCCAGCAGTTTGGATCGGGGACCCTTAGTGGATACGCAGTATTTT.

This clonotype has only a few counts. The chain links TRBV7-9 to TRBJ1-1; the match to TRBD1 covers 7 bases. V gave up 5 bases and J gave up 7 bases; unmatched junction bases: 4. From germline, CDR1 is SEHNR and CDR2 FQNEAQ (reference sequence). The CDR3 totals 12 residues. CDR3: CASSQGQNEAFF. The CDR3 bases are TGTGCCAGCAGCCAGGGACAGAATGAAGCTTTCTTT.

This clonotype showed up just a few times. This chain uses TRBV5-1 with TRBJ1-1; D gene unclear. The CDR3 is 15 residues long. Germline CDR1 and CDR2: SGHRS and YFSETQ. With 1 base removed from V and 2 bases from J, the gap between germline ends came to 12 bases. The CDR3 nucleotides are TGCGCCAGCAGCTTGAGACACCCGCATAACACTGAAGCTTTCTTT. It translates to CASSLRHPHNTEAFF.

The table lists this clonotype with a few counts. The rearrangement uses TRBV9 and TRBJ2-6; TRBD1 might be the D (6 bases). The CDR3 is 18 residues long. CDR1 is SGDLS, CDR2 YYNGEE, per germline. V lost 4 bases, J lost 0 bases, and 17 bases lay in between. The CDR3 loop is CASSPRAGATSGANVLTF. The CDR3 DNA sequence: TGTGCCAGCAGCCCCCGAGCAGGGGCAACCTCTGGGGCCAACGTCCTGACTTTC. Supplemented by reference TRBV9 and TRBJ2-6, the full variable domain reads DSGVTQTPKHLITATGQRVTLRCSPRSGDLSVYWYQQSLDQGLQFLIQYYNGEERAKGNILERFSAQQFPDLHSELNLSSLELGDSALYFCASSPRAGATSGANVLTFGAGSRLTVL.

The genes are TRBV29-1 and TRBJ2-2; tentative D call: TRBD1 (6 bases). In germline, CDR1 is SQVTM, CDR2 ANQGSEA. The ends were cut back, 4 bases at V and 1 base at J, with 16 bases in the middle. The CDR3 is 16 residues long. DNA for the CDR3: TGCAGCGTTGGGTACCGACAGGCCCAGAACACCGGGGAGCTGTTTTTT. Translation gives CSVGYRQAQNTGELFF.

In this sample, this clonotype turned up many times. J is TRBJ1-2 and V is TRBV7-2; 9 bases line up with TRBD1. V was clipped by 4 bases and J by 4 bases; unmatched bases: 1. Germline values: CDR1 SGHTA, CDR2 FQGNSA. The CDR3 consists of 13 residues. The CDR3, as DNA: TGTGCCAGCAGCTCGACAGGGGGCTATGGCTACACCTTC. Translated, it gives CASSSTGGYGYTF.

This clonotype was recorded many times. This sequence joins TRBV6-5 and TRBJ2-7; tentatively, D is TRBD1 or TRBD2 (6 bases each). CDR3 length: 12 amino acids. The ends were cut back, 5 bases at V and 5 bases at J, with 10 bases in the middle. In germline, CDR1 is MNHEY, CDR2 SVGAGI. The CDR3, as DNA: TGTGCCAGCAGTAGGAGGGGGGACGAGCAGTACTTC. It encodes CASSRRGDEQYF.